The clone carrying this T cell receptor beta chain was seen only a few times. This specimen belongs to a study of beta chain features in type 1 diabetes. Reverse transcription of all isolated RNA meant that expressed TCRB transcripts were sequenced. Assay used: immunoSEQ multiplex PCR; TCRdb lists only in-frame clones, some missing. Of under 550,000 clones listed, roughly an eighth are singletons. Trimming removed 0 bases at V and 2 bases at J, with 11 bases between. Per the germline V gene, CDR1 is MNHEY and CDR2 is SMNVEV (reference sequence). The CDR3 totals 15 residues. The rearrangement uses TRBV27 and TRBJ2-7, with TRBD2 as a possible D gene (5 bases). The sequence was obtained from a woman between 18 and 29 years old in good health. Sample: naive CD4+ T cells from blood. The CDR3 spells CASSLSAGKTYEQYF. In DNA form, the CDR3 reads TGTGCCAGCAGTTTATCAGCCGGGAAGACCTACGAGCAGTACTTC.